Each of the 32 T cell receptor beta chains below was sequenced from the same sample in a study of blood T cell repertoires in COVID-19. The data were produced by immunoSEQ multiplex PCR, yet TCRdb's version contains in-frame clones alone and is incomplete. The sample consists of 25,000 to 40,000 clones, about 90% of them appearing once. Sequenced input: peripheral blood. The origin of the receptors is a human donor with active COVID-19. The donor label of this sample is uncertain.

The rearrangement uses TRBV6-6 and TRBJ2-1, with D unclear. From germline, CDR1 is MNHNY and CDR2 SVGAGI (reference sequence). The V and J ends lost 5 bases and 6 bases respectively, with 11 bases between them. This CDR3 contains 13 residues. The CDR3: CASSTPPSNEQFF. The CDR3 DNA reads as TGTGCCAGCAGTACCCCCCCTAGCAATGAGCAGTTCTTC.

V is TRBV9 and J is TRBJ2-1, with 7 bases that match TRBD2. Trimming at V came to 4 bases and at J to 7 bases, leaving 14 bases not matched to a gene. The CDR3 contains 16 residues. Germline CDR1 reads SGDLS; CDR2 reads YYNGEE. The CDR3 protein is CASSSQIGGGVNEQFF. In nucleotides, the CDR3 is TGTGCCAGCAGCTCTCAAATTGGCGGGGGTGTAAATGAGCAGTTCTTC.

V usage is TRBV14 and J usage is TRBJ2-1, with 9 positions matching TRBD2. The CDR3 has 16 residues. The germline V gene encodes CDR1 SGHDN and CDR2 FVKESK. V lost 0 bases and J lost 4; bases outside the gene matches: 4. The CDR3 nucleotides are TGTGCCAGCAGCCAAGAGCAAGCGGGGGGATACAATGAGCAGTTCTTC. Translating gives CASSQEQAGGYNEQFF.

The chain has TRBV9 and TRBJ1-3; D is ambiguous. The CDR3 consists of 10 residues. V dropped 10 bases and J dropped 11 bases, with 13 bases sitting between them. Germline loops: CDR1 SGDLS, CDR2 YYNGEE. CDR3 amino acids: CAGMAAAIYF. For the CDR3, the DNA is TGTGCCGGGATGGCAGCGGCCATATATTTT.

The chain couples TRBV7-2 to TRBJ1-5, with 11 nucleotides matching TRBD1. V lost 2 bases, J lost 6 bases, and 3 bases stayed unmatched. The germline V gene encodes CDR1 SGHTA and CDR2 FQGNSA. The CDR3 loop spans 15 amino acids. CDR3: CASSLKGQGGQPQHF. In DNA, the CDR3 is TGTGCCAGCAGCTTAAAGGGACAGGGGGGTCAGCCCCAGCATTTT.

This rearrangement joins TRBV2 to TRBJ2-3, with TRBD2 matching 10 bases. The CDR3 is 15 residues long. J lost 4 bases, V lost 8 bases, and 9 bases had no gene match. Germline V gives CDR1 SNHLY, CDR2 FYNNEI. Here the CDR3 reads CASSPGLATPDTQYF. The CDR3 coding sequence is TGTGCCAGCTCCCCGGGACTAGCGACTCCAGATACGCAGTATTTT.

The chain uses TRBV5-1 and TRBJ1-2; D ambiguous. V was shortened by 0 bases and J by 8 bases, with 17 bases between the two germline ends. CDR1 and CDR2 from the germline V gene are SGHRS and YFSETQ. This CDR3 comprises 15 residues. CDR3 sequence (DNA): TGCGCCAGCAGCTTGGAGGCCGGAAGAGCGGGGGGCTACACCTTC. Protein: CASSLEAGRAGGYTF. Full variable domain (rest looked up from reference TRBV5-1 and TRBJ1-2): KAGVTQTPRYLIKTRGQQVTLSCSPISGHRSVSWYQQTPGQGLQFLFEYFSETQRNKGNFPGRFSGRQFSNSRSEMNVSTLELGDSALYLCASSLEAGRAGGYTFGSGTRLTVV.

The genes are TRBV9 and TRBJ2-5; D is perhaps TRBD1 (6 bases). This CDR3 has 13 residues. Germline CDR1 is SGDLS and CDR2 is YYNGEE. V dropped 3 bases and J dropped 3 bases, with 9 bases sitting between them. The CDR3 sequence is CASSAGQKETQYF. The CDR3, as DNA: TGTGCCAGCAGCGCAGGACAGAAAGAGACCCAGTACTTC. Full variable domain (remainder filled in from reference TRBV9 and TRBJ2-5): DSGVTQTPKHLITATGQRVTLRCSPRSGDLSVYWYQQSLDQGLQFLIQYYNGEERAKGNILERFSAQQFPDLHSELNLSSLELGDSALYFCASSAGQKETQYFGPGTRLLVL.

The CDR3 reads CASSPNPRAYNEQFF. The CDR3 DNA reads TGTGCCAGTAGCCCCAACCCTCGGGCCTACAATGAGCAGTTCTTC. The rearrangement joins TRBV19 to TRBJ2-1; no definite D call. In germline, CDR1 is LNHDA, CDR2 SQIVND (reference sequence). The CDR3 has 15 residues. The V and J ends lost 6 bases and 2 bases respectively, with 14 bases between them.

The chain combines TRBV19 with TRBJ1-4, with 7 positions matching TRBD1. With 5 bases clipped from V and 5 bases from J, the junction kept 5 bases outside the gene matches. Germline V gives CDR1 LNHDA, CDR2 SQIVND (reference sequence). The CDR3 consists of 14 residues. CDR3 sequence: CASSDRELNEKLFF. CDR3 nucleotide sequence: TGTGCCAGTAGTGACAGGGAGCTAAATGAAAAACTGTTTTTT.

This chain uses TRBV7-9 with TRBJ2-7; 7 bases align to TRBD2. The CDR3 is 14 residues long. V shed 5 bases, J shed 5 bases, and the junction held 9 bases outside the gene matches. Germline-derived CDR1 and CDR2 are SEHNR and FQNEAQ (reference sequence). CDR3 amino acids: CASSPGTTSHEQYF. In DNA, the CDR3 is TGTGCCAGCAGCCCGGGGACTACGAGCCACGAGCAGTACTTC.

The rearrangement uses TRBV6-2 or TRBV6-3 and TRBJ2-2, with D perhaps matching TRBD1 (6 bases). Germline CDR1 and CDR2: MNHEY and SVGEGT. This CDR3 is built from 14 residues. V shed 2 bases and J shed 12 bases, with 16 bases lying between them. CDR3 protein: CASSYTGQPGKLFF. In nucleotides, the CDR3 is TGTGCCAGCAGTTACACCGGACAGCCGGGGAAGCTGTTTTTT.

V gene TRBV6-1 combines with J gene TRBJ2-2; D is uncertain. CDR3 length equals 17 residues. Germline V lookup: CDR1 MNHNS, CDR2 SASEGT. V lost 2 bases and J lost 1, with 14 bases in between. The CDR3: CASSERRRLLNTGELFF. The CDR3, as DNA: TGTGCCAGCAGTGAAAGGCGGCGGCTTTTGAACACCGGGGAGCTGTTTTTT.

This chain uses TRBV2 with TRBJ2-3; no definite D call. This CDR3 has 13 amino acids. Germline values: CDR1 SNHLY, CDR2 FYNNEI. Trimming stripped 7 bases from V and 1 base from J, with 9 bases between. Written as DNA, the CDR3 is TGTGCCAGCAAAGGAGTTGGCACAGATACGCAGTATTTT. Its translation is CASKGVGTDTQYF.

This rearrangement joins TRBV19 to TRBJ2-1; weak D call: TRBD1 (6 bases). The V end lost 9 bases, the J end lost 4 bases, and 10 bases lay between the germline ends. Germline assignment: CDR1 LNHDA and CDR2 SQIVND (reference sequence). This CDR3 has 12 residues. In nucleotides, the CDR3 is TGTGCCAGCAGAGACAGGTACAATGAGCAGTTCTTC. Its translation is CASRDRYNEQFF.

The chain recombines TRBV13 with TRBJ1-5; D gene ambiguous. V lost 3 bases and J lost 4, with 7 bases in between. Germline V gene lookup returns CDR1 PRHDT and CDR2 FYEKMQ (reference sequence). The CDR3 is 13 amino acids. The CDR3 sequence is CASSFQRNQPQHF. The CDR3 coding sequence is TGTGCCAGCAGCTTTCAGAGGAATCAGCCCCAGCATTTT.

The rearrangement uses TRBV6-2 or TRBV6-3 and TRBJ1-1, with unresolved D. CDR1 is MNHEY, CDR2 SVGEGT, per germline. Trimming took off 2 bases at V and 9 bases at J, with 16 bases between the two ends. This CDR3 is built from 14 residues. CDR3 DNA sequence: TGTGCCAGCAGTTACGGGCCGGCCGCCCTGAAAGCTTTCTTT. Translation gives CASSYGPAALKAFF.

The V call is TRBV7-8, the J call TRBJ1-2; possible D gene TRBD1, 6 bases. CDR1 and CDR2 from the germline V gene are SGHVS and FQNEAQ. The CDR3 length is 14 residues. V was clipped by 6 bases and J by 8 bases, with 19 bases between them. CDR3 bases: TGTGCCAGCAGACCCGGACAGACAAACGGAGGCTACACCTTC. Translated, it gives CASRPGQTNGGYTF.

The chain uses TRBV6-5 and TRBJ2-2; D perhaps matches TRBD1 (6 bases). Germline V CDR1 and CDR2: MNHEY, SVGAGI. The CDR3 sequence is 14 residues long. V lost 8 bases and J lost 1, with 11 bases in between. CDR3 in DNA: TGTGCCAGCTGGGGACAAAAGAACACCGGGGAGCTGTTTTTT. It yields the protein CASWGQKNTGELFF.

This chain joins TRBV6-5 and TRBJ2-7; the match to TRBD2 covers 9 bases. Germline V gene lookup returns CDR1 MNHEY and CDR2 SVGAGI. The V segment lost 8 bases and the J segment 1 base; nucleotides outside the gene matches: 9. The CDR3 contains 15 residues. The CDR3 protein is CASGKERGVSYEQYF. CDR3 bases: TGTGCCAGCGGCAAAGAGCGGGGGGTATCCTACGAGCAGTACTTC.

The chain combines TRBV18 with TRBJ2-1, with TRBD1 matching 7 bases. This CDR3 contains 15 residues. The germline V gene has CDR1 KGHSH and CDR2 LQKENI. V was pared by 1 base and J by 4 bases, with 4 bases of the junction left unmatched. The CDR3 sequence is CASSPQGALYNEQFF. In DNA form, the CDR3 reads TGTGCCAGCTCACCACAGGGGGCTTTATACAATGAGCAGTTCTTC.

The chain carries TRBV5-6 and TRBJ2-5; D unresolved. V was shortened by 3 bases and J by 3 bases, with 9 bases between the two germline ends. Germline V lookup: CDR1 SGHDT, CDR2 YYEEEE. This CDR3 comprises 13 residues. The CDR3 sequence: CASSSHPEETQYF. The CDR3 nucleotides are TGTGCCAGCAGCTCACACCCCGAAGAGACCCAGTACTTC.

The V gene is TRBV9, the J gene TRBJ1-2, with 8 bases identical to TRBD1. The germline CDR1 and CDR2 sequences are SGDLS and YYNGEE. The length of the CDR3 is 14 residues. Trimming at V came to 4 bases and at J to 5 bases, leaving 7 bases not matched to a gene. Written as DNA, the CDR3 is TGTGCCAGCAGCCCGGGGACAGGTAATTATGGCTACACCTTC. Its protein is CASSPGTGNYGYTF.

The chain joins TRBV27 to TRBJ2-7; no firm D call. The germline V gene encodes CDR1 MNHEY and CDR2 SMNVEV (reference sequence). The V and J ends lost 5 bases and 4 bases respectively, with 12 bases between them. This CDR3 has 13 amino acids. The CDR3 DNA reads as TGTGCCAGCAGTCAAACCCGACATTACGAGCAGTACTTC. Translating gives CASSQTRHYEQYF.

For the CDR3, the DNA is TGTGCCAGCAGCCGAGACGACTGGGGCTACACCTTC. Its protein product is CASSRDDWGYTF. V is TRBV12-3 or TRBV12-4 and J is TRBJ1-2, with unresolved D. Trimming removed 6 bases from V and 8 bases from J, with 13 bases in between. There are 12 residues in the CDR3.

The chain carries TRBV5-1 and TRBJ2-3, with 7 bases identical to TRBD1. V was clipped by 6 bases and J by 1 base; unmatched bases: 5. CDR1 is SGHRS, CDR2 YFSETQ, per germline. The CDR3 totals 14 residues. Here the CDR3 DNA reads TGCGCCAGCACCAGAACAGGGGGCACAGATACGCAGTATTTT. Its translation is CASTRTGGTDTQYF.

The chain is built from TRBV7-2 and TRBJ2-2, with 10 bases matching TRBD2. CDR1 SGHTA and CDR2 FQGNSA come from the germline V gene. J was trimmed by 7 bases and V by 5 bases; bases with no gene match: 13. CDR3 length: 17 residues. The CDR3 region is CASSLQRGGHGGGELFF. The CDR3 region has the DNA TGTGCCAGCAGCCTACAGCGGGGGGGCCACGGAGGCGGGGAGCTGTTTTTT.

The chain recombines TRBV29-1 with TRBJ2-1; D is possibly TRBD2 (5 bases). This CDR3 comprises 14 residues. CDR1 and CDR2 from the germline V gene are SQVTM and ANQGSEA. Deletions cut 2 bases from V and 6 bases from J, with 14 bases between. The CDR3 DNA reads TGCAGCGTTGAACCCCCCGCGAGGGTCAATGAGCAGTTCTTC. Translating gives CSVEPPARVNEQFF.

The rearrangement joins TRBV2 to TRBJ2-3; D is possibly TRBD2 (6 bases). Trimming cost V 2 bases and J 9 bases, with 18 bases left between them. The CDR3 runs to 15 residues. CDR1 is SNHLY and CDR2 is FYNNEI in the germline V gene. The DNA for the CDR3 is TGTGCCAGCAGTGAATTTGGGACCCCCGGGGGAACGCAGTATTTT. Its translation: CASSEFGTPGGTQYF.

The chain employs TRBV10-1 and TRBJ2-3, with 9 positions matching TRBD1. The CDR3 extends over 15 amino acids. In germline, CDR1 is WNHNN, CDR2 SYGVQD (reference sequence). V gave up 5 bases and J gave up 3 bases; unmatched junction bases: 6. DNA of the CDR3: TGCGCCAGCAGTCCCGACAGGGGGAGGACAGATACGCAGTATTTT. It specifies CASSPDRGRTDTQYF.

This clone was counted only a few times. The V call is TRBV3-1 (or the pseudogene TRBV3-2), the J call TRBJ1-5; D is uncertain. In germline, CDR1 is LGHDT, CDR2 YNNKEL (reference sequence). With 0 bases removed from V and 5 bases from J, the gap between germline ends came to 5 bases. CDR3 length: 13 amino acids. The CDR3 nucleotides read TGTGCCAGCAGCCAAGATCGGGATCAGCCCCAGCATTTT. It is translated as CASSQDRDQPQHF.

The J gene is TRBJ2-1, the V gene TRBV3-1 (or the pseudogene TRBV3-2); tentatively, D is TRBD1 (6 bases). This CDR3 contains 12 residues. Germline lookup yields CDR1 LGHDT and CDR2 YNNKEL (reference sequence). V was pared by 7 bases and J by 7 bases, with 11 bases between. The CDR3 here is CASTNTGNEQFF. CDR3 sequence (DNA): TGTGCCAGCACTAATACAGGGAATGAGCAGTTCTTC.